This record covers a single TCR beta chain. Per the germline V gene, CDR1 is SEHNR and CDR2 is FQNEAQ (reference sequence). The CDR3 consists of 13 residues. With 1 base clipped from V and 15 bases from J, the junction kept 7 bases outside the gene matches. The data originate from a study of blood T cell repertoires in COVID-19. Original analysis: Amplification of reference gene primers provided the estimated nucleated cell counts. Assay used: immunoSEQ multiplex PCR; TCRdb lists only in-frame clones, some missing. V and J calls and clone size are copied from that table; D and trimming were computed from the DNA. The sample records about 150,000 clones, around 85% being singletons.

The sample consisted of peripheral blood. The receptor comes from an older woman with acute or convalescent COVID-19. This chain links TRBV7-9 with TRBJ1-5; 9 bases fit TRBD1. CDR3 in amino acids: CASSLDGTGQRHF. CDR3 bases: TGTGCCAGCAGCTTAGATGGGACAGGGCAGCGGCATTTT.